The 2 T cell receptor beta chains below were found in one sample sequenced in a study of T cells in Graves' hyperthyroidism and ophthalmopathy. The investigators amplified TCR beta CDR3 regions from RNA transcripts. During a first-round RT-PCR of the TCR CDR3, the HTBI primer set was used. TCRdb re-derived calls from the multiplex PCR reads in MiXCR, one entry per CDR3 protein. Of hundreds of thousands of distinct CDR3 sequences in the sample, around 13% were seen once. Sequencing was done on a sample of blood. The receptors come from a woman between 18 and 30 years old with Graves' hyperthyroidism.

This clonotype was recorded at least ten times. This chain joins TRBV6-5 and TRBJ2-2, with 8 bases lining up with TRBD2. After removal of 2 bases from V and 1 base from J, the junction contained 9 bases not matched to a gene. CDR1 and CDR2 (germline): MNHEY, SVGAGI. This CDR3 comprises 18 residues. CDR3 amino acids: CASSYVRFGRGNTGELFF. The CDR3 coding sequence is TGTGCCAGCAGTTACGTACGATTCGGGAGGGGGAACACCGGGGAGCTGTTTTTT.

This chain joins TRBV30 and TRBJ1-1; D unclear. V was pared by 3 bases and J by 1 base, with 12 bases between. The CDR3 sequence is 14 residues long. Germline V lookup: CDR1 GTSNPN, CDR2 SVGIG (reference sequence). As DNA, the CDR3 is TGTGCCTGGAGGGATTTGTCCCGGAACACTGAAGCTTTCTTT. Translated, it gives CAWRDLSRNTEAFF.